This T cell receptor beta chain was sequenced during a study of shared clonotypes between healthy human individuals. General study points: Of the naive CD4 clonotypes, around 4.7% were shared across a handful of donors. The study generally estimated greater richness for naive than memory subsets. Few donors restricted represented genetic and exposure-history diversity.

The V gene's germline CDR1 is SGHRS and CDR2 YFSETQ. The CDR3 spans 14 residues. Trimming pared 1 base from V and 7 bases from J, leaving 15 bases between. Note on this clone: Its antigen is as yet unknown.

Data came from immunoSEQ multiplex PCR; TCRdb stores just in-frame clones and leaves some out. The sample yields roughly 1,600,000 clones, 98% seen once. The clonotype originates from a man aged 25-45 years in good health. The gene calls are TRBV5-1 and TRBJ2-7, with D tentatively TRBD1 (5 bases). Sequenced: naive CD4+ T cells sorted from blood. Subset defined: CD45RA+ positively selected. DNA of the CDR3: TGCGCCAGCAGCTTGTTAGGGGCCCAGGGAGAGCAGTACTTC. Protein product: CASSLLGAQGEQYF.